These 9 T cell receptor beta chains were sequenced from one sample in a study of shared clonotypes between healthy human individuals. Method: immunoSEQ multiplex PCR; TCRdb's copy keeps in-frame clones and lacks some. The repertoire has 2 million to 2.5 million clones, just over 90% of them found once; the top ten carry 1.5% to 2%. Terminally differentiated effector memory CD45RA+ cells were excluded from the naive CD8 cells, which were CD45RO-negative and positively selected for CCR7. The sample taken for sequencing was naive CD8+ T cells from PBMCs. Receptor source: a man between 18 and 35 years old in good health. Some clones in this sample may be carry-over from other donors' samples.

The rearrangement links TRBV9 to TRBJ2-1, with 9 bases lining up with TRBD2. The trim removed 0 bases at V and 3 bases at J, leaving 1 base unmatched. The CDR3 runs to 15 residues. CDR1 and CDR2 from the germline V gene are SGDLS and YYNGEE. CDR3 protein: CASSVGLAVYNEQFF. In nucleotides, the CDR3 is TGTGCCAGCAGCGTAGGACTAGCGGTCTACAATGAGCAGTTCTTC.

Worth noting for this clone: At the DNA level, this CDR3 is encoded by other sequences in the same sample as well. V gene TRBV19 combines with J gene TRBJ1-1; D remains unclear. In germline, CDR1 is LNHDA, CDR2 SQIVND (reference sequence). Trimming removed 3 bases from V and 5 bases from J, with 7 bases in between. The CDR3 length is 12 residues. The CDR3 protein is CASSMWGTEAFF. The CDR3 region has the DNA TGTGCCAGTAGTATGTGGGGTACTGAAGCTTTCTTT.

The CDR3 DNA reads as TGTGCCAGTAGTATAGGACAGAAACCCTACGAGCAGTACTTC. Protein: CASSIGQKPYEQYF. The chain recombines TRBV19 with TRBJ2-7; tentative D call: TRBD1 (5 bases). V was cut by 1 base and J by 2 bases, with 9 bases left in between. The CDR3 is 14 amino acids. Germline V gene lookup returns CDR1 LNHDA and CDR2 SQIVND (reference sequence).

This sequence joins TRBV5-6 and TRBJ2-7, with TRBD1 identical over 9 bases. The CDR3 contains 16 residues. Germline values: CDR1 SGHDT, CDR2 YYEEEE. Germline trimming cut 0 bases from V and 1 base from J; bases unmatched to any gene: 5. The CDR3 sequence: CASSLGQGEESYEQYF. The CDR3 nucleotides read TGTGCCAGCAGCTTGGGACAGGGGGAGGAATCCTACGAGCAGTACTTC.

This chain uses TRBV5-1 with TRBJ2-1; D is unresolved. This CDR3 contains 15 residues. The V end lost 2 bases, the J end lost 7 bases, and 16 bases lay between the germline ends. Germline V lookup: CDR1 SGHRS, CDR2 YFSETQ. In nucleotides, the CDR3 is TGCGCCAGCAGCTTATGGCAGCCTGGACCTAATGAGCAGTTCTTC. It translates to CASSLWQPGPNEQFF.

The chain combines TRBV9 with TRBJ2-7; TRBD2 matches 9 bases. V shed 3 bases and J 6 bases; nucleotides not matched to a gene: 10. Germline CDR1 and CDR2: SGDLS and YYNGEE. This CDR3 region has 15 residues. CDR3 loop: CASSALGTSTGEQYF. CDR3 nucleotides: TGTGCCAGCAGCGCCCTCGGGACTAGCACGGGCGAGCAGTACTTC.

The chain is built from TRBV7-6 and TRBJ2-3; D may be TRBD2 (6 bases). The CDR3 contains 16 residues. Germline CDR1 is SGHVS and CDR2 is FNYEAQ. Trimming removed 7 bases from V and 1 base from J, with 18 bases in between. CDR3 in amino acids: CASTPRTGEGTDTQYF. The CDR3, as DNA: TGTGCCAGCACCCCGCGGACGGGAGAAGGCACAGATACGCAGTATTTT.

The chain joins TRBV5-4 to TRBJ2-2; tentatively, D is TRBD1 or TRBD2 (5 bases each). Germline CDR1 reads SGHNT; CDR2 reads YYREEE (reference sequence). V was shortened by 0 bases and J by 6 bases, with 6 bases between the two germline ends. The CDR3 totals 13 residues. The CDR3 is CASSLGGPGELFF. The CDR3 DNA reads as TGTGCCAGCAGCTTGGGGGGACCCGGGGAGCTGTTTTTT. The full variable domain, with the rest looked up from reference TRBV5-4 and TRBJ2-2, is ETGVTQSPTHLIKTRGQQVTLRCSSQSGHNTVSWYQQALGQGPQFIFQYYREEENGRGNFPPRFSGLQFPNYSSELNVNALELDDSALYLCASSLGGPGELFFGEGSRLTVL.

The chain links TRBV29-1 to TRBJ1-2, with TRBD1 as a possible D gene (6 bases). Trimming left V 6 bases short and J 0 bases short, with 14 bases between. Germline loops: CDR1 SQVTM, CDR2 ANQGSEA. The CDR3 has 14 amino acids. Here the CDR3 reads CSVMRDIANYGYTF. The CDR3 DNA reads as TGCAGCGTGATGCGGGACATCGCTAACTATGGCTACACCTTC.